A selection of T cell receptor beta chains follows, all from one sample in a study of blood T cell repertoires in COVID-19. Profiled with immunoSEQ multiplex PCR; TCRdb holds only in-frame clones, not every one. The data contain about 13,000 clones, roughly three quarters of them seen just once; the ten biggest clones take up about a third. Sequenced input: peripheral blood. These receptors were collected from a human donor in a cohort sampled during active COVID-19. Each CDR3 is given with its conserved first and last residue. Each record gives: V gene, J gene, clone size, D gene, CDR3 DNA, CDR3 protein. D genes are given only for firm matches. Clone size is shown for a subset of rows, as once, few, many or a class of expanded clone.

TRBV5-1	TRBJ1-2	once	NA	TGCGCCAGCAGCAGGAGGACAGTAGCTAACTATGGCTACACCTTC	CASSRRTVANYGYTF
TRBV5-4	TRBJ1-2	NA	TRBD1	TGTGCCAGCAGCTTAGGGGGCGGGGTATATGGCTACACCTTC	CASSLGGGVYGYTF
TRBV30	TRBJ2-2	few	TRBD2	TGTGCCTGGAGGGCTAGCGGGGAAGGCGGGGAGCTGTTTTTT	CAWRASGEGGELFF
TRBV25-1	TRBJ1-1	NA	TRBD1	TGTGCCAGCAGGAAACAGGGGAAGGCTTTCTTT	CASRKQGKAFF
TRBV27	TRBJ1-1	NA	TRBD1	TGTGCCAGCAGTTATATGGGACAGAGCCCTGAAGCTTTCTTT	CASSYMGQSPEAFF
TRBV10-1	TRBJ2-3	NA	NA	TGCGCCAGCAGGTTCAGGCCTATGGGCACAGATACGCAGTATTTT	CASRFRPMGTDTQYF
TRBV28	TRBJ2-6	NA	TRBD1	TGTGCCAGCAGTCCTTGGACAGGGGGTTCGGCTGGGGCCAACGTCCTGACTTTC	CASSPWTGGSAGANVLTF
TRBV5-1	TRBJ2-7	few	NA	TGCGCCAGCAGCTTGGGACACAGGGATCTCCACGAGCAGTACTTC	CASSLGHRDLHEQYF
TRBV6-5	TRBJ1-3	NA	NA	TGTGCCAGCAGTATTCAACCAGTTCCTGGAAACACCATATATTTT	CASSIQPVPGNTIYF
TRBV5-1	TRBJ2-2	NA	TRBD1	TGCGCCAGCAGCCTACAGGGGGCTTTGACCGGGGAGCTGTTTTTT	CASSLQGALTGELFF
TRBV5-6	TRBJ1-1	NA	NA	TGTGCCAGCAGCTTGGAACGGGCTGAAGCTTTCTTT	CASSLERAEAFF
TRBV4-1	TRBJ1-2	few	TRBD1	TGCGCCAGCAGCCAACAACTTGACAGGGTCTATGGCTACACCTTC	CASSQQLDRVYGYTF
TRBV6-6	TRBJ2-1	NA	TRBD1	TGTGCCAGCAGTTCCCCCGGGACAGGGAACAATGAGCAGTTCTTC	CASSSPGTGNNEQFF
TRBV28	TRBJ1-1	NA	NA	TGTGCCAGCAGCCCCGGGGGAGGGGTAGTGGACACTGAAGCTTTCTTT	CASSPGGGVVDTEAFF
TRBV29-1	TRBJ2-7	medium-sized	NA	TGCAGCGCCGCGCAGGGGCGCGAGCAGTACTTC	CSAAQGREQYF
TRBV7-3	TRBJ1-2	NA	NA	TGTGCCAGCAGTTCAGGGACATCCTATGGCTACACCTTC	CASSSGTSYGYTF
TRBV30	TRBJ1-5	NA	NA	TGTGCCTGGAGTGCCGCCTCGCTTAGCCAGCCCCAGCATTTT	CAWSAASLSQPQHF
TRBV10-3	TRBJ1-3	few	TRBD1	TGTGCCATCAGTGAGTGGGGACAGGGGGCGAGAAACACCATATATTTT	CAISEWGQGARNTIYF
TRBV29-1	TRBJ1-1	few	TRBD1	TGCAGCGTTGTCAGGGAACAGGGGGTCACTGAAGCTTTCTTT	CSVVREQGVTEAFF
TRBV2	TRBJ2-5	NA	NA	TGTGCCAGCCAGGCCTGGCCCTACCAAGAGACCCAGTACTTC	CASQAWPYQETQYF
TRBV7-2	TRBJ1-2	NA	TRBD1	TGTGCCAGCAGCCCACGGTATGGGACAGCGGATTATGGCTACACCTTC	CASSPRYGTADYGYTF
TRBV9	TRBJ2-1	NA	NA	TGTGCCAGCAGCCAATTCAATGAGCAGTTCTTC	CASSQFNEQFF
TRBV6-5	TRBJ2-7	few	NA	TGTGCCAGCAGTTACAACACCAACTACGAGCAGTACTTC	CASSYNTNYEQYF
TRBV5-4	TRBJ2-2	NA	NA	TGTGCCAGCAGCTACCCAGGGCCCGGGGAGCTGTTTTTT	CASSYPGPGELFF
TRBV19	TRBJ2-5	NA	NA	TGTGCCAGTACCCCCACCGCAGTCTCCCAAGAGACCCAGTACTTC	CASTPTAVSQETQYF
TRBV7-2	TRBJ1-4	NA	NA	TGTGCCAGCAGCTTAGGCCGGGGGGGGAATGAAAAACTGTTTTTT	CASSLGRGGNEKLFF
TRBV7-9	TRBJ1-5	few	NA	TGTGCCAGCAGCTTATACAATCAGCCCCAGCATTTT	CASSLYNQPQHF
TRBV7-9	TRBJ1-2	NA	NA	TGTGCCAGCAGCCCTCCGGCGGGGACTGGCTACACCTTC	CASSPPAGTGYTF
TRBV27	TRBJ2-3	once	NA	TGTGCCAGCAGTTTATATCAGGGTAGCACAGATACGCAGTATTTT	CASSLYQGSTDTQYF
TRBV6-5	TRBJ1-2	NA	TRBD1	TGTGCCAGCAGAAACCCTGGACAGGGCCCATACACCTTC	CASRNPGQGPYTF
TRBV19	TRBJ1-6	NA	TRBD1	TGTGCCAGTAGTGTCGCCGGGACAGGGTTAAGCTCCTATAATTCACCCCTCCACTTT	CASSVAGTGLSSYNSPLHF
TRBV27	TRBJ2-2	NA	NA	TGTGCCAGCAGTTTACTCCCGGGACAAATGAACACCGGGGAGCTGTTTTTT	CASSLLPGQMNTGELFF
TRBV4-2	TRBJ2-2	NA	TRBD1	TGTGCCAGCAGCCAAGAACCCGGGACAGGGAACACCGGGGAGCTGTTTTTT	CASSQEPGTGNTGELFF
TRBV4-1	TRBJ1-2	NA	NA	TGCGCCAGCAGCCAAGATAGGGCACAGGGAGGGGGGGTCTATGGCTACACCTTC	CASSQDRAQGGGVYGYTF
TRBV11-3	TRBJ2-5	NA	NA	TGTGCCAGAATTAACTGGGGCAGTCACCAAGAGACCCAGTACTTC	CARINWGSHQETQYF
TRBV7-3	TRBJ1-2	NA	TRBD1	TGTGCCAGCAGCTTAAAAGGGGGACAGGGGGTTTCGGACTATGGCTACACCTTC	CASSLKGGQGVSDYGYTF
TRBV7-9	TRBJ1-5	NA	NA	TGTGCCAGCAGCTATAACGCGGGGGGGGTCCAGCCCCAGCATTTT	CASSYNAGGVQPQHF
TRBV7-9	TRBJ1-1	medium-sized	TRBD1	TGTGCCAGCAGCCGGACAGGGAGTGAAGCTTTCTTT	CASSRTGSEAFF
TRBV30	TRBJ1-1	few	NA	TGTGCCTGGAGTCGAACGAGCACTGAAGCTTTCTTT	CAWSRTSTEAFF
TRBV10-3	TRBJ2-1	NA	NA	TGTGCCATCAGTGGACGGGAGCAAAGCGGCAATGAGCAGTTCTTC	CAISGREQSGNEQFF
TRBV29-1	TRBJ1-4	few	TRBD1	TGCAGCGGTCGGACAGGGGATGAAAAACTGTTTTTT	CSGRTGDEKLFF
TRBV7-8	TRBJ2-7	few	TRBD1	TGTGCCAGCAGCTTGGACAGGGCCTACGAGCAGTACTTC	CASSLDRAYEQYF
TRBV7-2	TRBJ2-1	NA	TRBD1	TGTGCCAGCAGCCCCGGGACAGCTTACAATGAGCAGTTCTTC	CASSPGTAYNEQFF
TRBV5-8	TRBJ2-1	NA	NA	TGTGCCAGCAGCCCTCTAGGGGCGGACAATGAGCAGTTCTTC	CASSPLGADNEQFF
TRBV19	TRBJ2-6	few	NA	TGTGCCAGTAGTTCTGAATTACTGGGGGCCAACGTCCTGACTTTC	CASSSELLGANVLTF
TRBV27	TRBJ1-6	NA	NA	TGTGCCAGCAGTCCGGGGGACGGGGGGTGGGCGAGTTCACCCCTCCACTTT	CASSPGDGGWASSPLHF
TRBV7-2	TRBJ1-1	NA	NA	TGTGCCAGCAGCCTCCGGACAGCCCCGGGGACTGAAGCTTTCTTT	CASSLRTAPGTEAFF
TRBV30	TRBJ1-1	NA	TRBD1	TGTGCCTGGAGTCTAGGGGGCAGTTTGAACACTGAAGCTTTCTTT	CAWSLGGSLNTEAFF
TRBV6-8	TRBJ2-3	NA	TRBD2	TGTGCCAGCAGTGGCCGGGGGGGCGGTAACACAGATACGCAGTATTTT	CASSGRGGGNTDTQYF
TRBV19	TRBJ2-7	NA	TRBD1	TGTGCCAGTAGGAGCGGTGGGACAGGCTCCTACGAGCAGTACTTC	CASRSGGTGSYEQYF
TRBV6-6	TRBJ1-2	NA	NA	TGTGCCAGCAGTTACATCGGACAGATCCCCGTCTATGGCTACACCTTC	CASSYIGQIPVYGYTF
TRBV27	TRBJ1-5	NA	NA	TGTGCCAGCAGTTCCCTAGGGAGTGGAGAACGCAATCAGCCCCAGCATTTT	CASSSLGSGERNQPQHF
TRBV6-1	TRBJ2-3	NA	TRBD1	TGTGCCAGCAGAGAAGGGACAGCCTATTCCACAGATACGCAGTATTTT	CASREGTAYSTDTQYF